One T cell receptor beta chain is described in this entry. The clone's antigen remains unknown. It has no much larger one-base neighbor in the sample; base qualities were not kept. This entry belongs to a study of T-cell reconstitution after alpha-beta-depleted transplantation in children (dated by TCRdb to the mid-2010s). Study-wide context: T-cell immune reconstitution after TCRalphabeta/CD19-depleted allogeneic hematopoietic cell transplantation in children was quantitatively tracked in the study by means of TCR repertoire profiling. General conclusions and limits of the study: In some patients, the high TCRbeta diversity seen at day 60 was put down to recipient T cells and intrathymic progenitors that had survived conditioning. The apparently early recovery of alphabetaT-cell counts about two months after transplant reportedly depended on only several hundred rapidly expanded clones that came from non-depleted graft cells. The frequencies of hyperexpanded clones fell over the following months, and after one year, T-cell counts and TCRbeta diversity were mostly attributed to newly produced T cells.

Library preparation employed PCR. Instrument on record: Illumina HiSeq 2500. TCR libraries were prepared with molecular barcoding, using unique molecular identifiers to normalize TCRbeta repertoire quantification. The raw public reads went through TCRdb reprocessing: fastp at Q25, MiXCR clone calling, in-frame beta chains kept. All rows with the same CDR3 protein become a single entry with the most common DNA and genes. Present in this sample are fewer than 750,000 distinct CDR3 sequences, 27% of which were seen just once. The ten largest clones add up to about 35% of the sample. Trimming removed 6 bases from V and 5 bases from J; the gene matches leave 6 bases unexplained. Measured from the cysteine to the phenylalanine, the CDR3 is 14 residues long. Solely the CDR3 DNA is kept, with 42 bases framed from the first base. CDR1 and CDR2, looked up from the germline V gene, are MNHEY and SVGEGT. The treatment or condition label here, explained by the study, means: allogeneic hematopoietic cell transplantation with graft depleted of TCRalphabeta T cells and CD19 B cells. The transplant recipients were children given TCRalphabeta/CD19-depleted allogeneic hematopoietic cell grafts.

This specimen consisted of PBMCs, obtained before TCRalphabeta/CD19-depleted stem cell transplant. The sequence was collected from a boy younger than two with Wiskott-Aldrich syndrome, due to receive a stem cell transplant. The rearrangement combines TRBV6-2 or TRBV6-3 with TRBJ2-1, and TRBD2 aligns with 8 junction nucleotides. This receptor carries the CDR3 CASRTGTRNNEQFF. The nucleotide sequence is given as TGTGCCAGCAGAACCGGGACTAGAAACAATGAGCAGTTCTTC.